The entry below describes one T cell receptor beta chain. This clonotype was seen a few times. No antigen is known for it. No per-base quality is available; no much larger clone lies one base away. The library was generated by multiplex PCR. The sample was run on an Illumina HiSeq 4000. TCR beta libraries were built with iRepertoire HTBI primers and Arm-PCR amplification of CDR3 regions. PCR products were gel purified before sequencing. Concerning the study's data processing: A total of 62 TRBV and more than twelve TRBJ segments were identified across samples and were used for gene usage analysis of CDR3 amino acid clonotypes. Filtered high-quality paired reads were merged into contigs using COPE and FqMerger. Contigs were aligned with BLAST to IMGT TRBV, TRBD and TRBJ reference genes, and CDR3 was defined per IMGT. Clonotypes above 0.1% frequency were classified as highly expanded clones. Repertoire diversity was measured by Shannon entropy, and V-J evenness by the Gini coefficient. A clonotype found in more than one individual was treated as public. The public reads were reprocessed in TCRdb via fastp at Q25 and MiXCR, keeping in-frame beta chains. Rows matching on CDR3 protein sequence are summarized as one entry with the most common DNA and genes. The V and J calls reflect TCRdb's pipeline rather than the authors' work. This sample is represented by 400,000 to 450,000 distinct CDR3 sequences; 20% to 30% of them were singletons. Clones ranked in the top ten supply about a quarter of the sample.

The V end gives up 2 bases and the J end 4 bases, leaving 4 bases in the junction not matched to a gene. CDR1 and CDR2 are drawn from the germline V gene: SGHVS, FQNEAQ. Spanning cysteine to phenylalanine, the CDR3 consists of 14 amino acids. The kept DNA is CDR3 alone, 42 bases in frame from the first base. The sample comes from a study of regulatory T cells in long-lasting Graves disease (dated by TCRdb to about 2021). Regarding the study in general: Persistent Graves' disease was defined as persistently positive TSH receptor autoantibodies together with antithyroid drug treatment for over 5 years. Persistent Graves' disease patients were compared with newly diagnosed Graves' disease patients by peripheral blood TCR sequencing and RNA sequencing. The study took place in China and was registered as a clinical trial. A total of some 35 samples underwent TCR sequencing, from roughly 13 patients with persistent Graves' disease and about 20 patients with newly diagnosed Graves' disease. In the clinical cohort, patients with persistent Graves' disease had used antithyroid drugs for an average of around 9.9 years.

Findings and caveats that apply to the study as a whole: Only the TCR beta chain was sequenced and analyzed. Persistent patients shared more public clonotypes among themselves (roughly 2,700) than newly diagnosed patients did (over 950). The authors noted that the small sample size was a limitation that may lower accuracy. TRBV28, TRBJ1-2 and TRBJ2-5 were preferentially used in persistent disease, while TRBV20-1 and TRBJ2-1 were favored in newly diagnosed disease. Lower TCR Shannon entropy and fewer highly expanded clones were observed in persistent Graves' disease patients than in newly diagnosed patients, which suggested clonal expansion. The study examined only peripheral blood because the primary lesion, thyroid tissue, could not be accessed.

The meaning of the sample's time point label: persistent/refractory GD, antithyroid drugs over 5 years with positive TRAb. For both TCR sequencing and RNA sequencing, RNA was extracted from PBMCs using TRIzol. The diagnosis of Graves' disease followed American Thyroid Association guidelines. Patients were recruited from an endocrinology department in Xi'an, China. Each patient gave 7.5 to 10 milliliters of peripheral blood, collected in an EDTA anticoagulant tube. Ficoll Paque Plus density gradient separation was used to isolate PBMCs, and no further T cell sorting was done. An Agilent 2100 Bioanalyzer and agarose gel were used to check RNA quality, and a NanoDrop 2000 was used to measure RNA concentration.

The V gene is TRBV7-8 and the J gene is TRBJ2-7; 8 junctional bases match TRBD2. The sample consisted of peripheral blood mononuclear cells (PBMCs), taken when the disease was refractory, from a patient treated with antithyroid drugs. The TCR sequence derives from a female donor with Graves disease. Read as DNA, the sequence is TGTGCCAGCAGCTTAAAGCGGGAGAAGTACGAGCAGTACTTC. The encoded protein is CASSLKREKYEQYF. The CDR3, completed at both ends by the reference TRBV7-8 and TRBJ2-7 genes, gives the full variable domain GAGVSQSPRYKVAKRGQDVALRCDPISGHVSLFWYQQALGQGPEFLTYFQNEAQLDKSGLPSDRFFAERPEGSVSTLKIQRTQQEDSAVYLCASSLKREKYEQYFGPGTRLTVT.